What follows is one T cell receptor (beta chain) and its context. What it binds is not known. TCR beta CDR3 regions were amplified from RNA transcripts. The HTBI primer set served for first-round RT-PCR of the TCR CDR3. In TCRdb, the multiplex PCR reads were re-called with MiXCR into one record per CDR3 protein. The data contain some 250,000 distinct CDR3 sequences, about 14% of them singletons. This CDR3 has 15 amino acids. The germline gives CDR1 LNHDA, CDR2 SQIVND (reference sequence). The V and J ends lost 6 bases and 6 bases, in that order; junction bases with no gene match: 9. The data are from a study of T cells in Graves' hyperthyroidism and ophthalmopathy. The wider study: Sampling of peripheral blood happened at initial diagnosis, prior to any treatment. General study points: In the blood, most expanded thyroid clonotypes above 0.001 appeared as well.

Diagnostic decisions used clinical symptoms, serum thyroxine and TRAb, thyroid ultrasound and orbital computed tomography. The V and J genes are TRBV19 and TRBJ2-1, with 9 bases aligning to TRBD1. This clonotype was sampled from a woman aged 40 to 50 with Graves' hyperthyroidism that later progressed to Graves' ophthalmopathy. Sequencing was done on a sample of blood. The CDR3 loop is CASRTPGQGLNEQFF. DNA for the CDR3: TGTGCCAGTAGGACACCGGGACAGGGCCTCAATGAGCAGTTCTTC.